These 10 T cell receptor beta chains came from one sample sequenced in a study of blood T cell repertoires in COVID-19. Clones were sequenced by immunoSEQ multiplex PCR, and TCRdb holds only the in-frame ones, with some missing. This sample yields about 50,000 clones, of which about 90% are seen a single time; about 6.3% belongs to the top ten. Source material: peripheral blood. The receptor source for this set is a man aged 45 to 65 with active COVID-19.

The CDR3 bases are TGTGCCAGCAGTTATCAAGCAACCCAGTACTTC. The encoded protein is CASSYQATQYF. The chain employs TRBV6-2 or TRBV6-3 and TRBJ2-5; the D is unclear. This CDR3 is 11 amino acids long. The germline CDR1 and CDR2 sequences are MNHEY and SVGEGT. With 3 bases removed from V and 8 bases from J, the gap between germline ends came to 7 bases.

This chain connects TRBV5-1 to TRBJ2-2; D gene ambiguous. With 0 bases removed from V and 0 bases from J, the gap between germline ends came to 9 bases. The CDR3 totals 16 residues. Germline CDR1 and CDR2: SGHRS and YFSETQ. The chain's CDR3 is CASSLVTDANTGELFF. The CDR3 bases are TGCGCCAGCAGCTTGGTTACAGACGCGAACACCGGGGAGCTGTTTTTT.

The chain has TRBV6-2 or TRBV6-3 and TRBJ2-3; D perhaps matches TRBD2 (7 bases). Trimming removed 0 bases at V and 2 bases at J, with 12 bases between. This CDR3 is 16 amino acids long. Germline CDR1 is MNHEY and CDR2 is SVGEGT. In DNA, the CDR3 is TGTGCCAGCAGTTACTCGGGTCGGGGGGCCACAGATACGCAGTATTTT. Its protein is CASSYSGRGATDTQYF.

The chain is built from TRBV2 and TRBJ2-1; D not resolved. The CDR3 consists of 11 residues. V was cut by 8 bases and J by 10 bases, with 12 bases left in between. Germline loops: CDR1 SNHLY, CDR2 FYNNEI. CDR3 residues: CASLSLLEQFF. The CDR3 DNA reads TGTGCCAGCTTGAGCCTTTTGGAGCAGTTCTTC. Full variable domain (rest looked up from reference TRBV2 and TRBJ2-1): EPEVTQTPSHQVTQMGQEVILRCVPISNHLYFYWYRQILGQKVEFLVSFYNNEISEKSEIFDDQFSVERPDGSNFTLKIRSTKLEDSAMYFCASLSLLEQFFGPGTRLTVL.

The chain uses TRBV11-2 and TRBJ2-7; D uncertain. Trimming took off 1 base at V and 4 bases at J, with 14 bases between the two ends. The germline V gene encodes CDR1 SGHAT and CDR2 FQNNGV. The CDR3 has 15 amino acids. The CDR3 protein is CASSLGALQVYEQYF. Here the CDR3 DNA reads TGTGCCAGCAGCTTAGGGGCCCTCCAGGTTTACGAGCAGTACTTC.

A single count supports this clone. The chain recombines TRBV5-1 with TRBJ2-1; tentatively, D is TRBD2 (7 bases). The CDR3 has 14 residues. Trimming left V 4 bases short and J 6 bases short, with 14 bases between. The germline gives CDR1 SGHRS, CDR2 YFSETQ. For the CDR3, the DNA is TGCGCCAGCAGCGGGGGGGCAACTTTCAATGAGCAGTTCTTC. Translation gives CASSGGATFNEQFF.

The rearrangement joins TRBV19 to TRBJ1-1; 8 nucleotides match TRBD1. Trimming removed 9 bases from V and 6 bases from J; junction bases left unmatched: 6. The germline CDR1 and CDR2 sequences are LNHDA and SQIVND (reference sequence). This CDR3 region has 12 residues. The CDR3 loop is CASSRGLAEAFF. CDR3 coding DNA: TGTGCCAGCAGCAGGGGGCTGGCTGAAGCTTTCTTT.

The DNA of the CDR3 is TGTGCCAGCAGCCTAGTGCGGGGTGGGACCCAGTACTTC. Protein: CASSLVRGGTQYF. The chain joins TRBV6-2 or TRBV6-3 to TRBJ2-5; TRBD2 might be the D (6 bases). The CDR3 loop spans 13 amino acids. The germline gives CDR1 MNHEY, CDR2 SVGEGT. With 6 bases removed from V and 7 bases from J, the gap between germline ends came to 15 bases.

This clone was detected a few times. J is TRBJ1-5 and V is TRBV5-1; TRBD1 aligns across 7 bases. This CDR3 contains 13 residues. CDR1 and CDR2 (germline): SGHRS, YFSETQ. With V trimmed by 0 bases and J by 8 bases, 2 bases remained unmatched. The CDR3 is CASSLETGKPQHF. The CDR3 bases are TGCGCCAGCAGCTTGGAGACAGGGAAGCCCCAGCATTTT.

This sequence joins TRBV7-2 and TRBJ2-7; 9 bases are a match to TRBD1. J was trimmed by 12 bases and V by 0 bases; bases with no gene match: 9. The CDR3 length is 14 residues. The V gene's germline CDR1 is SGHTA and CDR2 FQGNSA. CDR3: CASSLAGQGGGLYF. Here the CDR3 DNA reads TGTGCCAGCAGCTTAGCGGGACAGGGTGGGGGATTGTACTTC.